This T cell receptor beta chain emerged from a study of T cell repertoires in cytomegalovirus infection (dated by TCRdb to about 2019). With respect to the entire study: The HLA type of each donor mattered for the analysis, because public TCR beta signatures pointed to carriage of CMV infection along with the matching HLA type.

On the study overall, not on this receptor specifically: In both this cohort and an independent roughly 360-donor cohort, the cumulative frequency of public TCR beta family members distinguished carriers of CMV infection plus the relevant HLA type. The ex vivo response was dominated by HLA-C-restricted CMV-specific TCR beta clonotypes, which also provided the single most frequent clonotype in two of eight donors.

This sample was sequenced with an Illumina HiSeq 1500. TCRdb reprocessed the public reads (quality trimming at Q25 with fastp, clone calling with MiXCR) and kept in-frame beta chains. Rows are unified per CDR3 protein, each entry keeping the most common DNA and genes. The sample profile shows around 300,000 distinct CDR3 sequences; 9.5% of them were found once. The ten most abundant clones make up approximately 4.5% of the sample. V and J lose 6 bases and 0 bases, and a span of 12 bases separates them. The CDR3, cysteine through phenylalanine, is 15 amino acids long. Only CDR3 DNA is held: 45 bases, read in frame from base 1. As encoded in the germline V gene, CDR1 is SGHTA while CDR2 is FQGNSA. This clonotype came up many times. Its recognized antigen is unknown. No base quality values were provided; no much bigger clone lies one nucleotide off.

Rearrangement joined TRBV7-2 to TRBJ2-1; a tentative D match to TRBD1 spans 6 bases. This clonotype was sampled from a human donor in good health (CMV status not recorded). Some clones in this sample may be carry-over from other donors' samples. The sequenced sample consisted of PBMCs. Here the CDR3 is given as CASSLQGSSYNEQFF. The DNA sequence is as follows: TGTGCCAGCAGTCTGCAGGGGAGCTCCTACAATGAGCAGTTCTTC.